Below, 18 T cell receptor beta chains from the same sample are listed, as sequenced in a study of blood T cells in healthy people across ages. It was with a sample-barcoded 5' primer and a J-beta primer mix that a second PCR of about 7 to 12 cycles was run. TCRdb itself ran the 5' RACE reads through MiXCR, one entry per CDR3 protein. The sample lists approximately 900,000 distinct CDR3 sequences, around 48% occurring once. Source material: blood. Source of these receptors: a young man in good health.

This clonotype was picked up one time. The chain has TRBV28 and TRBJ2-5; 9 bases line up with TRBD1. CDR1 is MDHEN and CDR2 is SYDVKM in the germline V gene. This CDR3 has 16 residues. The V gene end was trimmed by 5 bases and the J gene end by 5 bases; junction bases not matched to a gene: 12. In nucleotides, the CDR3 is TGTGCCAGCAGTCCCTTCCCGGGACAGGGAGGGGAGACCCAGTACTTC. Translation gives CASSPFPGQGGETQYF.

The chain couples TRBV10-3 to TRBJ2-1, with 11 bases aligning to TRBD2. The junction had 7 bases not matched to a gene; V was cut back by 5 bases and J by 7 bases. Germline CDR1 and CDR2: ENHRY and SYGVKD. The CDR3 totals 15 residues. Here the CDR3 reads CAISSPGLAENEQFF. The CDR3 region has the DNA TGTGCCATCAGTTCCCCGGGACTAGCGGAGAATGAGCAGTTCTTC.

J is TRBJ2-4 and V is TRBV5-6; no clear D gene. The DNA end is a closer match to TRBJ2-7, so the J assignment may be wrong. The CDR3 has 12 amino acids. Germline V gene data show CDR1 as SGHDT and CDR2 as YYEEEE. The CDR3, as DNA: TGTGCCAGCAGTTCGGCGGTCTACGAGCAGTACTTC. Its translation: CASSSAVYEQYF.

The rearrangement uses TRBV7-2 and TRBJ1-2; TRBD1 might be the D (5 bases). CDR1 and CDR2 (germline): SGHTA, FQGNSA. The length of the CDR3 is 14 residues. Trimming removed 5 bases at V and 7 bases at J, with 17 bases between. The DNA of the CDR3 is TGTGCCAGCAGCCCAGCTGGGGCAGGGTGTGGCTACACCTTC. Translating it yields CASSPAGAGCGYTF.

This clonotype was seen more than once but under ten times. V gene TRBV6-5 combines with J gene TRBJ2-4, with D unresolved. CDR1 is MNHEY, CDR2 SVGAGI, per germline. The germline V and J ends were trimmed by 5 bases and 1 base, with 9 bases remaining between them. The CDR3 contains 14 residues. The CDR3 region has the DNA TGTGCCAGCAGTCCGCGGACGGCCAAAAACATTCAGTACTTC. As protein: CASSPRTAKNIQYF.

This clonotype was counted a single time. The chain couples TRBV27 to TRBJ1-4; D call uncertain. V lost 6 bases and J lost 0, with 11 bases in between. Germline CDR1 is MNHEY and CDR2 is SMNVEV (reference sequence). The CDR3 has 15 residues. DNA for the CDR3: TGTGCCAGCAGAAACAGCGTTTCAACTAATGAAAAACTGTTTTTT. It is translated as CASRNSVSTNEKLFF.

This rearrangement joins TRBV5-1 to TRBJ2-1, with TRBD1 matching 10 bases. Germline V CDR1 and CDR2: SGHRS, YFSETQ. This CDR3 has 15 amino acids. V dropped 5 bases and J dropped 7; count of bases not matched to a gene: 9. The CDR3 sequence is CASSQTGGARNEQFF. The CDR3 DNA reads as TGCGCCAGCAGTCAGACAGGGGGCGCGCGGAATGAGCAGTTCTTC.

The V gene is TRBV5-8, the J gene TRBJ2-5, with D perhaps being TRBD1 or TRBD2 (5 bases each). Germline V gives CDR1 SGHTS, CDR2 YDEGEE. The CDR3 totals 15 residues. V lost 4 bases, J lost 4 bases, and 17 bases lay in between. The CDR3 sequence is CASSPPFGARETQYF. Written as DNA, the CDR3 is TGTGCCAGCAGCCCCCCTTTCGGGGCGAGAGAGACCCAGTACTTC. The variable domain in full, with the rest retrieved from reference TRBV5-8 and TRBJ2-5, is EAGVTQSPTHLIKTRGQQATLRCSPISGHTSVYWYQQALGLGLQFLLWYDEGEERNRGNFPPRFSGRQFPNYSSELNVNALELEDSALYLCASSPPFGARETQYFGPGTRLLVL.

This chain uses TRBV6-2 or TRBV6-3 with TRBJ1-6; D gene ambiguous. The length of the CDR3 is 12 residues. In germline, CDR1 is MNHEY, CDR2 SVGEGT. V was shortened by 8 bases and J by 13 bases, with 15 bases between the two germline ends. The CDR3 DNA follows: TGTGCCAGCTCCCGGCAAGATCCGCCCCTCCACTTT. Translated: CASSRQDPPLHF.

The CDR3 DNA sequence: TGTGCCAGCGCAATCCGGGGACAGTCGACCGGTGAAAAACTGTTTTTT. Encoded protein: CASAIRGQSTGEKLFF. The V gene is TRBV12-3 or TRBV12-4, the J gene TRBJ1-4; 7 nucleotides align to TRBD1. Germline trimming cut 8 bases from V and 7 bases from J; bases unmatched to any gene: 16. This CDR3 comprises 16 residues.

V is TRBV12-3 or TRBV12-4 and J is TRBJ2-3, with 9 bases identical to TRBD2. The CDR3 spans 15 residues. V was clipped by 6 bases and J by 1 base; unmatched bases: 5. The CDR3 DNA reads TGTGCCAGCAGCAATCTAGCGGGACGCACAGATACGCAGTATTTT. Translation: CASSNLAGRTDTQYF.

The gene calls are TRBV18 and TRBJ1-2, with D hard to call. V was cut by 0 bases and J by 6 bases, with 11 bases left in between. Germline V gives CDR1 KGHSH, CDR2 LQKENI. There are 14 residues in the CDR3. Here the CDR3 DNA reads TGTGCCAGCTCACCACCGGTCGGGTTGGATGGCTACACCTTC. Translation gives CASSPPVGLDGYTF.

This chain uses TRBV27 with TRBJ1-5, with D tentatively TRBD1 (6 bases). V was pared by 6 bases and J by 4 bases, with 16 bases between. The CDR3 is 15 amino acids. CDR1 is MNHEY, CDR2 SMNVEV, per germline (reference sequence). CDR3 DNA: TGTGCCAGCAGGGTAGTGGGGGCCCTTAATCAGCCCCAGCATTTT. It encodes CASRVVGALNQPQHF.

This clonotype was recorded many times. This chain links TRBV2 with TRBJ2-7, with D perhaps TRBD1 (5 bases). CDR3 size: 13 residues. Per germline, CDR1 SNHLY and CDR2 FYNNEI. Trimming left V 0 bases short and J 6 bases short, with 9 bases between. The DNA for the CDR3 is TGTGCCAGCAGTGAAGCCAGGGTAGGCGAGCAGTACTTC. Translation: CASSEARVGEQYF. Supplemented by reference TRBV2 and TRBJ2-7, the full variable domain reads EPEVTQTPSHQVTQMGQEVILRCVPISNHLYFYWYRQILGQKVEFLVSFYNNEISEKSEIFDDQFSVERPDGSNFTLKIRSTKLEDSAMYFCASSEARVGEQYFGPGTRLTVT.

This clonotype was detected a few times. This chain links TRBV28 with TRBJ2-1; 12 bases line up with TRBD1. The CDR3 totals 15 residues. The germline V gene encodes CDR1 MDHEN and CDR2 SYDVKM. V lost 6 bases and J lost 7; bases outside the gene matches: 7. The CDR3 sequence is CASRAWGQGANEQFF. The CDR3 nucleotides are TGTGCCAGCAGGGCCTGGGGACAGGGGGCGAATGAGCAGTTCTTC.

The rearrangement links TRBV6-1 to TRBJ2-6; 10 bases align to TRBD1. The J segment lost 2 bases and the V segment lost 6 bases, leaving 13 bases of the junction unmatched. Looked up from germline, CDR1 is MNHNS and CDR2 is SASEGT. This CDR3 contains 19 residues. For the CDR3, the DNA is TGTGCCAGCAGCCACAAGACAGGGGGCGCGTTTACTGGGGCCAACGTCCTGACTTTC. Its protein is CASSHKTGGAFTGANVLTF.

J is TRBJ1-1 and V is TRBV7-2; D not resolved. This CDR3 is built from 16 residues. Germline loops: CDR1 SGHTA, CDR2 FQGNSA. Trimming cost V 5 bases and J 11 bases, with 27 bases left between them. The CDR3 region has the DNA TGTGCCAGCAGCGCAATTATCGGGAATATGAACACTGGGGCTTTCTTT. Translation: CASSAIIGNMNTGAFF. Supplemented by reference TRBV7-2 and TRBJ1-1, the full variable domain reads GAGVSQSPSNKVTEKGKDVELRCDPISGHTALYWYRQSLGQGLEFLIYFQGNSAPDKSGLPSDRFSAERTGGSVSTLTIQRTQQEDSAVYLCASSAIIGNMNTGAFFGQGTRLTVV.

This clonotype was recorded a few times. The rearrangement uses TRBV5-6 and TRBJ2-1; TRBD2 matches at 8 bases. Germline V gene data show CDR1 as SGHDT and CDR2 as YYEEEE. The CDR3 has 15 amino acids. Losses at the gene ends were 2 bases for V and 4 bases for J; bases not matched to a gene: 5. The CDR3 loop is CASSLRRGAYNEQFF. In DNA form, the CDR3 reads TGTGCCAGCAGCTTACGGCGGGGGGCGTACAATGAGCAGTTCTTC. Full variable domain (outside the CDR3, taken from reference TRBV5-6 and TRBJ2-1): DAGVTQSPTHLIKTRGQQVTLRCSPKSGHDTVSWYQQALGQGPQFIFQYYEEEERQRGNFPDRFSGHQFPNYSSELNVNALLLGDSALYLCASSLRRGAYNEQFFGPGTRLTVL.